The 32 T cell receptor beta chains listed next were all sequenced from one sample in a study of T cell responses to AZD1222 COVID-19 vaccine. The table came from immunoSEQ multiplex PCR; TCRdb's copy has only in-frame clones and leaves some out. The sample lists some 70,000 clones, 75% to 90% occurring once. This specimen was peripheral blood, taken 28 days after the second AZD1222 dose. These receptors originate from an adult who received the AZD1222 COVID-19 vaccine.

The chain joins TRBV5-1 to TRBJ1-1, with a possible D match to TRBD1 (5 bases). Per the germline V gene, CDR1 is SGHRS and CDR2 is YFSETQ. V was clipped by 2 bases and J by 0 bases, with 23 bases between them. The length of the CDR3 is 19 residues. The CDR3 loop reads CASSFSRGGGDGMNTEAFF. The CDR3, as DNA: TGCGCCAGCAGCTTTTCGCGCGGGGGAGGGGATGGTATGAACACTGAAGCTTTCTTT. Based on the CDR3 plus reference TRBV5-1 and TRBJ1-1, the full variable domain is KAGVTQTPRYLIKTRGQQVTLSCSPISGHRSVSWYQQTPGQGLQFLFEYFSETQRNKGNFPGRFSGRQFSNSRSEMNVSTLELGDSALYLCASSFSRGGGDGMNTEAFFGQGTRLTVV.

This chain links TRBV3-1 (or the pseudogene TRBV3-2) with TRBJ1-1; D perhaps matches TRBD1 (5 bases). CDR1 is LGHDT, CDR2 YNNKEL, per germline (reference sequence). The CDR3 covers 13 residues. V was cut by 1 base and J by 8 bases, with 11 bases left in between. CDR3 sequence: CASSQGGLSEAFF. The CDR3 region has the DNA TGTGCCAGCAGCCAAGGGGGCCTCAGCGAAGCTTTCTTT.

The rearrangement links TRBV6-6 to TRBJ1-1, with 9 bases identical to TRBD1. After removal of 7 bases from V and 6 bases from J, the junction contained 6 bases not matched to a gene. This CDR3 has 13 amino acids. The V gene's germline CDR1 is MNHNY and CDR2 SVGAGI (reference sequence). The CDR3 loop reads CASKQGASPEAFF. DNA of the CDR3: TGTGCCAGCAAACAGGGGGCTAGCCCTGAAGCTTTCTTT.

The V and J genes are TRBV27 and TRBJ2-1; 8 bases are shared with TRBD1. The CDR3 has 16 residues. CDR1 MNHEY and CDR2 SMNVEV come from the germline V gene (reference sequence). Germline trimming cut 2 bases from V and 4 bases from J; bases unmatched to any gene: 7. The CDR3 DNA reads TGTGCCAGCAGTTTAGAGGGGCAGGGGGCTTACAATGAGCAGTTCTTC. Amino acids: CASSLEGQGAYNEQFF.

This chain links TRBV4-3 with TRBJ2-1; 7 bases fit TRBD2. This CDR3 contains 14 residues. Germline trimming cut 4 bases from V and 4 bases from J; bases unmatched to any gene: 4. Germline CDR1 and CDR2: LGHNA and YSLEER. Here the CDR3 DNA reads TGCGCCAGCAGCCGGGCGGGGGAATACAATGAGCAGTTCTTC. Translating gives CASSRAGEYNEQFF.

The CDR3 is CASSLQLTNTGELFF. As DNA, the CDR3 is TGCGCCAGCAGCTTGCAACTAACGAACACCGGGGAGCTGTTTTTT. V is TRBV5-1 and J is TRBJ2-2; unclear D gene. The V and J ends lost 1 base and 0 bases respectively, with 7 bases between them. The CDR3 runs 15 residues. CDR1 is SGHRS and CDR2 is YFSETQ in the germline V gene.

The chain carries TRBV4-2 and TRBJ1-2; D is perhaps TRBD1 (6 bases). Trimming left V 2 bases short and J 4 bases short, with 20 bases between. The germline CDR1 and CDR2 sequences are LGHNA and YNFKEQ. The CDR3 has 17 amino acids. The CDR3 sequence: CASSQLTLAGGGYGYTF. DNA for the CDR3: TGTGCCAGCAGCCAACTAACCCTGGCGGGAGGGGGCTATGGCTACACCTTC.

V is TRBV30 and J is TRBJ2-7; unclear D gene. V dropped 2 bases and J dropped 2 bases, with 19 bases sitting between them. The length of the CDR3 is 16 residues. Germline CDR1 and CDR2: GTSNPN and SVGIG (reference sequence). CDR3 coding DNA: TGTGCCTGGAGTAGTTTAGTAAGAGATACTACCTACGAGCAGTACTTC. It translates to CAWSSLVRDTTYEQYF.

This chain connects TRBV19 to TRBJ1-5; D possibly corresponds to TRBD1 (6 bases). The germline CDR1 and CDR2 sequences are LNHDA and SQIVND (reference sequence). The CDR3 totals 18 residues. V gave up 4 bases and J gave up 1 base, with 20 bases separating them. CDR3 residues: CASSNRQAYFGSNQPQHF. As DNA, the CDR3 is TGTGCCAGTAGTAATAGACAGGCCTACTTTGGAAGCAATCAGCCCCAGCATTTT. Full variable domain (outside the CDR3, taken from reference TRBV19 and TRBJ1-5): DGGITQSPKYLFRKEGQNVTLSCEQNLNHDAMYWYRQDPGQGLRLIYYSQIVNDFQKGDIAEGYSVSREKKESFPLTVTSAQKNPTAFYLCASSNRQAYFGSNQPQHFGDGTRLSIL.

V gene TRBV7-9 combines with J gene TRBJ1-1; D unresolved. Germline V CDR1 and CDR2: SEHNR, FQNEAQ (reference sequence). V dropped 4 bases and J dropped 0 bases, with 6 bases sitting between them. This CDR3 spans 13 amino acids. The CDR3 DNA reads TGTGCCAGCAGCTCGAGGGTGAACACTGAAGCTTTCTTT. Its protein is CASSSRVNTEAFF.

CDR3 sequence reads: CASSMTGAVYNEQFF. The CDR3 nucleotides read TGTGCCAGCAGCATGACGGGGGCGGTCTACAATGAGCAGTTCTTC. J is TRBJ2-1 and V is TRBV5-4; D assignment may be TRBD1 or TRBD2 (6 bases each). This CDR3 region has 15 residues. The V and J ends lost 4 bases and 3 bases respectively, with 14 bases between them. Per germline, CDR1 SGHNT and CDR2 YYREEE (reference sequence).

The chain uses TRBV12-5 and TRBJ2-7, with D possibly matching TRBD1 (5 bases). The CDR3 totals 13 residues. V was clipped by 1 base and J by 7 bases, with 11 bases between them. Looked up from germline, CDR1 is LGHNT and CDR2 is FRNRAP. CDR3 loop: CASGLATRQEQYF. CDR3 DNA: TGTGCTAGTGGTTTGGCTACACGACAGGAGCAGTACTTC.

The genes are TRBV18 and TRBJ1-6; D remains ambiguous. The CDR3 spans 16 residues. In germline, CDR1 is KGHSH, CDR2 LQKENI. The V end was cut by 3 bases, the J end by 8 bases, with 17 bases between. The CDR3 region has the DNA TGTGCCAGCTCACCGCCAAATTCGGCTCTAGATTCACCCCTCCACTTT. The encoded protein is CASSPPNSALDSPLHF.

The V gene is TRBV18, the J gene TRBJ1-2; 7 bases are a match to TRBD1. V gave up 2 bases and J gave up 3 bases; unmatched junction bases: 3. The CDR3 consists of 14 residues. Germline V gene sequence: CDR1 KGHSH, CDR2 LQKENI. The CDR3, as DNA: TGTGCCAGCTCACCAATGGGACAGTACTATGGCTACACCTTC. Translation gives CASSPMGQYYGYTF.

This chain uses TRBV5-1 with TRBJ1-4, with no clear D. The CDR3 is made up of 16 amino acids. V gave up 3 bases and J gave up 4 bases, with 16 bases separating them. The germline V gene has CDR1 SGHRS and CDR2 YFSETQ. The DNA of the CDR3 is TGCGCCAGCAGCTCCTCGATGGGCTTGGATAATGAAAAACTGTTTTTT. Encoded protein: CASSSSMGLDNEKLFF. Complete variable domain (other parts from reference TRBV5-1 and TRBJ1-4): KAGVTQTPRYLIKTRGQQVTLSCSPISGHRSVSWYQQTPGQGLQFLFEYFSETQRNKGNFPGRFSGRQFSNSRSEMNVSTLELGDSALYLCASSSSMGLDNEKLFFGSGTQLSVL.

This clone appeared a few times. CDR3 coding DNA: TGTGCCAGCAGCTTAGGTGTCGGTGGCTATGGCTACACCTTC. It encodes CASSLGVGGYGYTF. The V call is TRBV7-8, the J call TRBJ1-2; D is undetermined. The germline V and J ends were trimmed by 1 base and 4 bases, with 10 bases remaining between them. The germline gives CDR1 SGHVS, CDR2 FQNEAQ. The CDR3 contains 14 residues.

The DNA for the CDR3 is TGTGCCATCAGTGAGTCCGACTTCACAGATACGCAGTATTTT. Translation gives CAISESDFTDTQYF. The rearrangement uses TRBV10-3 and TRBJ2-3, with D unresolved. There are 14 residues in the CDR3. In germline, CDR1 is ENHRY, CDR2 SYGVKD. With 0 bases removed from V and 2 bases from J, the gap between germline ends came to 6 bases.

Only a few counts were recorded for this clone. The V gene is TRBV19, the J gene TRBJ2-7; possibly TRBD1 for D (6 bases). The V and J ends lost 5 bases and 2 bases respectively, with 10 bases between them. The CDR3 runs 13 residues. Germline V gives CDR1 LNHDA, CDR2 SQIVND (reference sequence). In DNA, the CDR3 is TGTGCCAGTAGTCGGACAGAAGCCTACGAGCAGTACTTC. Translating gives CASSRTEAYEQYF.

This clone was seen a few times. The genes are TRBV4-2 and TRBJ2-2, with D maybe TRBD2 (5 bases). Germline assignment: CDR1 LGHNA and CDR2 YNFKEQ. CDR3 size: 16 residues. Deletions cut 0 bases from V and 4 bases from J, with 12 bases between. The CDR3 sequence: CASSQDEGLFTGELFF. CDR3 nucleotides: TGTGCCAGCAGCCAAGACGAAGGACTCTTCACCGGGGAGCTGTTTTTT.

This clone came up once. This chain joins TRBV19 and TRBJ1-5; weak D call: TRBD1 (6 bases). The V and J ends lost 5 bases and 7 bases respectively, with 21 bases between them. Per the germline V gene, CDR1 is LNHDA and CDR2 is SQIVND (reference sequence). The CDR3 runs 16 residues. CDR3 coding DNA: TGTGCCAGTAGTCCGATAGTTGTGAGTGACAGGCAGCCCCAGCATTTT. It specifies CASSPIVVSDRQPQHF.

This sequence joins TRBV7-2 and TRBJ2-3; 7 nucleotides agree with TRBD1. With V trimmed by 5 bases and J by 1 base, 6 bases remained unmatched. CDR3 length equals 15 residues. Germline-derived CDR1 and CDR2 are SGHTA and FQGNSA. CDR3 nucleotides: TGTGCCAGCAGCCCCAGGGACAGCCGCACAGATACGCAGTATTTT. It encodes CASSPRDSRTDTQYF.

The DNA for the CDR3 is TGTGCCAGCAGTTACTCGATGGCTGCTCACTATGGCTACACCTTC. It codes for CASSYSMAAHYGYTF. The genes are TRBV6-5 and TRBJ1-2, with D hard to call. The CDR3 loop spans 15 amino acids. Per germline, CDR1 MNHEY and CDR2 SVGAGI. Trimming removed 0 bases at V and 3 bases at J, with 11 bases between.

The chain employs TRBV5-1 and TRBJ2-2; 10 bases align to TRBD2. Trimming took 4 bases from V and 4 from J; bases not matched to a gene: 4. Germline V CDR1 and CDR2: SGHRS, YFSETQ. The CDR3 sequence is 15 residues long. CDR3 nucleotides: TGCGCCAGCAGCCCTTGGACTAGCGGCACCGGGGAGCTGTTTTTT. As protein: CASSPWTSGTGELFF. Drawing the rest from reference TRBV5-1 and TRBJ2-2, the complete variable domain is KAGVTQTPRYLIKTRGQQVTLSCSPISGHRSVSWYQQTPGQGLQFLFEYFSETQRNKGNFPGRFSGRQFSNSRSEMNVSTLELGDSALYLCASSPWTSGTGELFFGEGSRLTVL.

This chain uses TRBV7-2 with TRBJ2-1; weak D call: TRBD2 (6 bases). From germline, CDR1 is SGHTA and CDR2 FQGNSA. CDR3 length: 17 amino acids. V gave up 2 bases and J gave up 4 bases, with 18 bases separating them. The CDR3 region has the DNA TGTGCCAGCAGCTTACTGCGGGGTCAGGGCCCTTACAATGAGCAGTTCTTC. Amino acid sequence: CASSLLRGQGPYNEQFF.

The chain is built from TRBV20-1 and TRBJ2-7, with TRBD1 matching 7 bases. CDR1 and CDR2 (germline): DFQATT, SNEGSKA (reference sequence). The CDR3 totals 14 residues. Unmatched junction bases numbered 12, after V lost 3 bases and J lost 7 bases. CDR3 amino acids: CSASPTGYLREQYF. The DNA for the CDR3 is TGCAGTGCTAGTCCGACAGGGTATCTTAGGGAGCAGTACTTC.

This chain connects TRBV5-1 to TRBJ2-7; D is uncertain. V was clipped by 4 bases and J by 0 bases, with 5 bases between them. The CDR3 has 12 amino acids. Germline lookup yields CDR1 SGHRS and CDR2 YFSETQ. The CDR3 region has the DNA TGCGCCAGCAGCATTGGCTCCTACGAGCAGTACTTC. It translates to CASSIGSYEQYF.

This clone is deemed medium-sized. This rearrangement joins TRBV7-6 to TRBJ1-5; D remains unclear. CDR3 length equals 15 residues. V lost 1 base to trimming and J lost 1 base, with 8 bases between them. Germline values: CDR1 SGHVS, CDR2 FNYEAQ. In nucleotides, the CDR3 is TGTGCCAGCAGCTTAGTCGCAGAAAGCAATCAGCCCCAGCATTTT. Translation: CASSLVAESNQPQHF.

In this sample, this clone turned up a few times. The chain uses TRBV7-8 and TRBJ2-7; the D gene is possibly TRBD2 (7 bases). V lost 6 bases to trimming and J lost 5 bases, with 26 bases between them. This CDR3 contains 17 residues. CDR1 is SGHVS and CDR2 is FQNEAQ in the germline V gene. CDR3 bases: TGTGCCAGCAGTTATAAGTCCGGAAACAGGGAGGGCAACGAGCAGTACTTC. Residues: CASSYKSGNREGNEQYF.

The chain couples TRBV5-1 to TRBJ1-6, with D perhaps TRBD1 (5 bases). The CDR3 contains 15 residues. Germline CDR1 reads SGHRS; CDR2 reads YFSETQ. V was trimmed by 1 base and J by 8 bases, leaving 13 bases between them. The CDR3 here is CASSLFLGADSPLHF. Written as DNA, the CDR3 is TGCGCCAGCAGCTTGTTCCTCGGGGCTGATTCACCCCTCCACTTT.

This chain joins TRBV6-1 and TRBJ1-6, with 9 bases fitting TRBD1. In germline, CDR1 is MNHNS, CDR2 SASEGT. The CDR3 covers 18 residues. The V segment lost 2 bases and the J segment 4 bases; nucleotides outside the gene matches: 9. DNA of the CDR3: TGTGCCAGCAGTGAATCTGTGGGGGGGACAGGGTATAATTCACCCCTCCACTTT. Encoded protein: CASSESVGGTGYNSPLHF.

The chain recombines TRBV7-9 with TRBJ1-2, with D unclear. V was clipped by 4 bases and J by 7 bases, with 10 bases between them. The CDR3 contains 12 residues. The germline V gene encodes CDR1 SEHNR and CDR2 FQNEAQ (reference sequence). The CDR3 coding sequence is TGTGCCAGCAGCTCAACGTATTCTGGCTACACCTTC. Its translation is CASSSTYSGYTF.

The chain joins TRBV5-6 to TRBJ1-1; D unclear. Deletions cut 4 bases from V and 0 bases from J, with 7 bases between. The CDR3 is 13 amino acids. Germline CDR1 reads SGHDT; CDR2 reads YYEEEE. CDR3 sequence (DNA): TGTGCCAGCAGCGAGGGTCTGAACACTGAAGCTTTCTTT. Protein sequence: CASSEGLNTEAFF.